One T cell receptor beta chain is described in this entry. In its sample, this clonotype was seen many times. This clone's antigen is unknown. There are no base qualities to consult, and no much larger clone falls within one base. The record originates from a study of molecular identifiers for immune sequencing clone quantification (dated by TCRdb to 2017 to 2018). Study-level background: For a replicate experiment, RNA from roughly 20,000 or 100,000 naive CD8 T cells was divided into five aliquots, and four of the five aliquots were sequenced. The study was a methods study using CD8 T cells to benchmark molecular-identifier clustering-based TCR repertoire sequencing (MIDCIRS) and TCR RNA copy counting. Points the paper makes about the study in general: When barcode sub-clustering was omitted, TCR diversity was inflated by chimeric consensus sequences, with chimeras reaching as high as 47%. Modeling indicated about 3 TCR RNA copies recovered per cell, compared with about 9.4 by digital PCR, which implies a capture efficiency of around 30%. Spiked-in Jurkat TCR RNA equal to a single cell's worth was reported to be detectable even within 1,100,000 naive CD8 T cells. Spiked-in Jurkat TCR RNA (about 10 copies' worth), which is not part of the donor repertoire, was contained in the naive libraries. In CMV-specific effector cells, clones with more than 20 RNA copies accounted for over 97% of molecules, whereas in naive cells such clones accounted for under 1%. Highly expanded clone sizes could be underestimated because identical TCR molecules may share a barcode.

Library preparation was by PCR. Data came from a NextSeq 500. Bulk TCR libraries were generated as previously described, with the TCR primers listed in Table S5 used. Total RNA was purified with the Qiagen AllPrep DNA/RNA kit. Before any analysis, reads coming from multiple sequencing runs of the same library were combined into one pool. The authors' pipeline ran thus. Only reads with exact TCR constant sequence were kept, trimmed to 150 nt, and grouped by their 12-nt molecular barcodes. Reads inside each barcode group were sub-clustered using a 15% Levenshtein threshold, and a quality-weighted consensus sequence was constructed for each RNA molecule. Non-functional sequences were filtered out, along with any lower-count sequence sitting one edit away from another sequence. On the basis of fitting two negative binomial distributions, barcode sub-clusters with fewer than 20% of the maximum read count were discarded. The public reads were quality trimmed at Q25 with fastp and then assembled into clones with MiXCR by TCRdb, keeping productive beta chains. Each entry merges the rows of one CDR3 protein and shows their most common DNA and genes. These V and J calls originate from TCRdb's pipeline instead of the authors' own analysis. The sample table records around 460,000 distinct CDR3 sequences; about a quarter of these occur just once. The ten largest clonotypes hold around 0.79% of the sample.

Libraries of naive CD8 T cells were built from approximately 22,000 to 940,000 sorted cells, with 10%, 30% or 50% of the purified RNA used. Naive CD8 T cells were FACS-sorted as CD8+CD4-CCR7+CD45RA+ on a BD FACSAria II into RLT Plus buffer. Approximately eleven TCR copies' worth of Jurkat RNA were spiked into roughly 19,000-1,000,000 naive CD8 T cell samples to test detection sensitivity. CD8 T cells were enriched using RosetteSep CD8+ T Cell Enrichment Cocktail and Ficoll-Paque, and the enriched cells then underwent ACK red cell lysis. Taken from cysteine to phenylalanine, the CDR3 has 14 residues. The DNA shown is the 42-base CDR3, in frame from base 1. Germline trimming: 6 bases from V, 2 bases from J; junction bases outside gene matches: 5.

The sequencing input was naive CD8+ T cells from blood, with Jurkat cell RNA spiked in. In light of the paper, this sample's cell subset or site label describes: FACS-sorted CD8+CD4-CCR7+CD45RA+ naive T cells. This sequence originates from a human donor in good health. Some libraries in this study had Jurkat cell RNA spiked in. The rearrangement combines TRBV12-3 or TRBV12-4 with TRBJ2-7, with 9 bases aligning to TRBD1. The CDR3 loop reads CASSTGDRAYEQYF. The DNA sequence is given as TGTGCCAGCAGCACAGGGGACAGGGCCTACGAGCAGTACTTC.